These 27 T cell receptor beta chains came from one sample sequenced in a study of cytomegalovirus exposure and HLA in healthy donors (dated by TCRdb to between 2016 and 2019). The method behind the library was the immunoSEQ multiplex PCR assay. The multiplex PCR relied on a mix of 60 forward primers for TCR Vbeta segments and 13 reverse primers for TCR Jbeta segments. TCRdb carries this immuneACCESS record with in-frame sequences only. Its versions omit some clonotypes, under half of them owing to an unresolved V gene in the studies checked, with the rest unexplained. The sample table lists 200,000 to 250,000 clones, approximately 80% of them with a count of one. The top ten constitute approximately 1.5% of the sample. Material for sequencing was PBMCs. These receptors all come from a man aged 50 or older in good health and CMV-seronegative.

The chain uses TRBV30 and TRBJ1-1, with a tentative D call TRBD1 (5 bases). Germline CDR1 GTSNPN, CDR2 SVGIG (reference sequence). Deletions cut 4 bases from V and 4 bases from J, with 13 bases between. CDR3 length equals 13 residues. The CDR3 loop is CAWNVGGVTEAFF. The CDR3 DNA reads as TGTGCCTGGAACGTGGGAGGGGTCACTGAAGCTTTCTTT.

This CDR3 reads CASSVGGGFGNTIYF. The CDR3 nucleotides read TGTGCCAGCAGCGTAGGGGGGGGCTTCGGAAACACCATATATTTT. The V call is TRBV9, the J call TRBJ1-3, with a weak D call TRBD1 (6 bases). Trimming cost V 0 bases and J 4 bases, with 11 bases left between them. This CDR3 comprises 15 residues. Per the germline V gene, CDR1 is SGDLS and CDR2 is YYNGEE.

The chain joins TRBV19 to TRBJ2-1, with 9 bases matching TRBD1. With 4 bases clipped from V and 6 bases from J, the junction kept 7 bases outside the gene matches. The germline gives CDR1 LNHDA, CDR2 SQIVND (reference sequence). The CDR3 is 15 amino acids. As DNA, the CDR3 is TGTGCCAGTAGTAGGACAGGGGAAATCACCAATGAGCAGTTCTTC. Translating it yields CASSRTGEITNEQFF.

There are a few counts of this clone. The chain has TRBV9 and TRBJ1-4, with TRBD1 as a possible D gene (5 bases). Trimming took off 5 bases at V and 8 bases at J, with 25 bases between the two ends. Germline CDR1 is SGDLS and CDR2 is YYNGEE. This CDR3 has 17 amino acids. CDR3 sequence reads: CASSERREWDPREKLFF. CDR3 nucleotides: TGTGCCAGCAGTGAACGCCGGGAGTGGGACCCCAGGGAAAAACTGTTTTTT.

The chain combines TRBV30 with TRBJ2-2, with D perhaps TRBD1 (5 bases). Germline V gene sequence: CDR1 GTSNPN, CDR2 SVGIG (reference sequence). V lost 4 bases to trimming and J lost 4 bases, with 13 bases between them. The CDR3 spans 14 residues. The CDR3 region is CAWIGQGVTGELFF. The CDR3 nucleotides read TGTGCCTGGATTGGGCAGGGTGTCACCGGGGAGCTGTTTTTT.

The chain is built from TRBV28 and TRBJ2-1, with TRBD1 matching 8 bases. V lost 8 bases to trimming and J lost 0 bases; unmatched junction nucleotides: 6. CDR3 length: 15 residues. Germline V gene data show CDR1 as MDHEN and CDR2 as SYDVKM. As DNA, the CDR3 is TGTGCCAGCTTCAGGGGGCCCAGCTCCTACAATGAGCAGTTCTTC. Its translation is CASFRGPSSYNEQFF.

This clone was counted a few times. This rearrangement joins TRBV30 to TRBJ2-1, with 7 bases that match TRBD1. The CDR3 is made up of 17 amino acids. Germline V gene lookup returns CDR1 GTSNPN and CDR2 SVGIG (reference sequence). The V and J ends lost 1 base and 5 bases, in that order; junction bases with no gene match: 14. CDR3 bases: TGTGCCTGGAGTGCAAAACAGGGGCGGTCCAGAGACAATGAGCAGTTCTTC. Translating it yields CAWSAKQGRSRDNEQFF.

The chain combines TRBV9 with TRBJ2-7, with 8 bases that match TRBD1. From germline, CDR1 is SGDLS and CDR2 YYNGEE. The CDR3 extends over 16 amino acids. V gave up 0 bases and J gave up 3 bases; unmatched junction bases: 8. The DNA of the CDR3 is TGTGCCAGCAGCGTAGATCTTGGACAGGGAAACTACGAGCAGTACTTC. The encoded protein is CASSVDLGQGNYEQYF. The full variable domain, rest sourced from reference TRBV9 and TRBJ2-7, is DSGVTQTPKHLITATGQRVTLRCSPRSGDLSVYWYQQSLDQGLQFLIQYYNGEERAKGNILERFSAQQFPDLHSELNLSSLELGDSALYFCASSVDLGQGNYEQYFGPGTRLTVT.

Only a few counts were recorded for this clone. The J gene is TRBJ2-7, the V gene TRBV14, with a weak D call TRBD1 (5 bases). Between the trimmed V and J ends, which lost 1 base and 3 bases, there was a span of 13 bases. The CDR3 loop spans 15 amino acids. CDR1 and CDR2 (germline): SGHDN, FVKESK. This chain's CDR3 is CASSQGPDRYYEQYF. DNA for the CDR3: TGTGCCAGCAGCCAAGGGCCAGACAGATACTACGAGCAGTACTTC.

This clone was seen just once. V usage is TRBV4-1 and J usage is TRBJ2-7, with TRBD2 matching 10 bases. CDR3 length: 15 residues. Germline CDR1 is MGHRA and CDR2 is YSYEKL. After removal of 0 bases from V and 4 bases from J, the junction contained 3 bases not matched to a gene. DNA of the CDR3: TGCGCCAGCAGCCAAGAGGTTAGCGGGAGGTACGAGCAGTACTTC. Amino acids: CASSQEVSGRYEQYF.

This clone was detected once. The J gene is TRBJ2-2, the V gene TRBV7-9, with 7 bases fitting TRBD1. The CDR3 totals 15 residues. The V and J ends lost 4 bases and 0 bases, in that order; junction bases with no gene match: 2. Germline CDR1 and CDR2: SEHNR and FQNEAQ (reference sequence). CDR3 DNA: TGTGCCAGCAGCTCGGGGACAGCGAACACCGGGGAGCTGTTTTTT. It yields the protein CASSSGTANTGELFF.

This sequence joins TRBV6-1 and TRBJ1-4, with TRBD1 identical over 8 bases. CDR1 and CDR2 (germline): MNHNS, SASEGT. V shed 6 bases, J shed 4 bases, and the junction held 7 bases outside the gene matches. The CDR3 sequence is 15 residues long. The CDR3 is CASRADRGINEKLFF. CDR3 nucleotide sequence: TGTGCCAGCAGGGCTGACAGGGGCATTAATGAAAAACTGTTTTTT.

The chain couples TRBV25-1 to TRBJ1-4, with TRBD1 identical over 10 bases. This CDR3 has 16 amino acids. Germline V gives CDR1 MGHDK, CDR2 SYGVNS. V dropped 1 base and J dropped 6; count of bases not matched to a gene: 5. The chain's CDR3 is CASSELGTGEDEKLFF. The CDR3, as DNA: TGTGCCAGCAGTGAATTGGGGACAGGGGAAGATGAAAAACTGTTTTTT.

The V gene is TRBV9, the J gene TRBJ2-5, with 7 bases matching TRBD1. V trimming: 4 bases; J trimming: 2 bases; junction bases outside the gene matches: 14. This CDR3 spans 17 amino acids. CDR1 is SGDLS and CDR2 is YYNGEE in the germline V gene. CDR3 coding DNA: TGTGCCAGCAGCCCTACCCCGACAGGGCAGCCACAAGAGACCCAGTACTTC. As protein: CASSPTPTGQPQETQYF.

V is TRBV5-1 and J is TRBJ2-2; D may be TRBD1 (5 bases). CDR1 is SGHRS and CDR2 is YFSETQ in the germline V gene. V was shortened by 4 bases and J by 4 bases, with 17 bases between the two germline ends. This CDR3 has 16 residues. The CDR3 loop reads CASSRVQGVLTGELFF. The DNA for the CDR3 is TGCGCCAGCAGCAGAGTACAAGGGGTTCTCACCGGGGAGCTGTTTTTT. The complete variable domain, with remaining parts taken from reference TRBV5-1 and TRBJ2-2, reads KAGVTQTPRYLIKTRGQQVTLSCSPISGHRSVSWYQQTPGQGLQFLFEYFSETQRNKGNFPGRFSGRQFSNSRSEMNVSTLELGDSALYLCASSRVQGVLTGELFFGEGSRLTVL.

The gene calls are TRBV30 and TRBJ2-1; 10 bases are a match to TRBD2. CDR1 GTSNPN and CDR2 SVGIG come from the germline V gene (reference sequence). V gave up 4 bases and J gave up 8 bases; unmatched junction bases: 11. This CDR3 contains 15 residues. As DNA, the CDR3 is TGTGCCTGGAAGGCCGGGCTAGCGGGAGTTGATGAGCAGTTCTTC. This sequence encodes CAWKAGLAGVDEQFF.

The rearrangement joins TRBV11-2 to TRBJ2-1, with 11 nucleotides matching TRBD2. Germline V gene data show CDR1 as SGHAT and CDR2 as FQNNGV. Germline trimming cut 5 bases from V and 7 bases from J; bases unmatched to any gene: 7. This CDR3 region has 15 residues. This CDR3 reads CASSTGTSGLNEQFF. The CDR3 nucleotides read TGTGCCAGCAGCACCGGGACTAGCGGTCTTAATGAGCAGTTCTTC.

The chain's CDR3 is CASSILPGTRGEQYF. CDR3 nucleotides: TGTGCCAGCAGCATCCTACCCGGGACTAGGGGCGAGCAGTACTTC. The chain is built from TRBV28 and TRBJ2-7, with 8 bases lining up with TRBD2. The CDR3 contains 15 residues. V lost 6 bases and J lost 6; bases outside the gene matches: 13. Germline CDR1 reads MDHEN; CDR2 reads SYDVKM.

This clone was found a few times. The gene calls are TRBV9 and TRBJ1-2; tentative D call: TRBD1 (6 bases). The V gene's germline CDR1 is SGDLS and CDR2 YYNGEE. The CDR3 extends over 14 amino acids. With 0 bases removed from V and 4 bases from J, the gap between germline ends came to 10 bases. The CDR3 region is CASSVDGQSYGYTF. In DNA, the CDR3 is TGTGCCAGCAGCGTAGACGGACAGAGCTATGGCTACACCTTC.

The chain couples TRBV7-9 to TRBJ1-4, with 7 bases lining up with TRBD1. The V segment lost 1 base and the J segment 3 bases; nucleotides outside the gene matches: 2. CDR3 size: 15 residues. Germline loops: CDR1 SEHNR, CDR2 FQNEAQ (reference sequence). CDR3 nucleotide sequence: TGTGCCAGCAGCTTAGGGCAGGGGGCTAATGAAAAACTGTTTTTT. It translates to CASSLGQGANEKLFF.

As DNA, the CDR3 is TGTGCCAGCAGTTACGGGCCAAAGAGTTACAATGAGCAGTTCTTC. As protein: CASSYGPKSYNEQFF. J is TRBJ2-1 and V is TRBV6-5; D not certain. The CDR3 contains 15 residues. CDR1 is MNHEY, CDR2 SVGAGI, per germline. The ends were cut back, 2 bases at V and 4 bases at J, with 12 bases in the middle.

This sequence joins TRBV29-1 and TRBJ1-1, with D possibly being TRBD1 (5 bases). CDR3 size: 13 residues. CDR1 is SQVTM, CDR2 ANQGSEA, per germline. V was shortened by 8 bases and J by 2 bases, with 15 bases between the two germline ends. The CDR3 spells CSLQVGGNTEAFF. CDR3 nucleotide sequence: TGCAGCCTCCAAGTCGGGGGTAACACTGAAGCTTTCTTT.

CDR3 sequence: CASSLGGLAILYEQYF. CDR3 nucleotides: TGTGCCAGCAGCTTGGGTGGACTAGCGATCCTATACGAGCAGTACTTC. J is TRBJ2-7 and V is TRBV5-6, with TRBD2 matching 9 bases. Germline CDR1 and CDR2: SGHDT and YYEEEE. This CDR3 has 16 amino acids. V was clipped by 0 bases and J by 4 bases; unmatched bases: 8.

The rearrangement joins TRBV7-9 to TRBJ1-2; TRBD1 matches 8 bases. The J segment lost 7 bases and the V segment lost 4 bases, leaving 5 bases of the junction unmatched. Germline values: CDR1 SEHNR, CDR2 FQNEAQ (reference sequence). This CDR3 is built from 13 residues. This chain's CDR3 is CASSSGGSGGYTF. CDR3 nucleotide sequence: TGTGCCAGCAGCTCAGGGGGCAGCGGTGGCTACACCTTC.

The chain is built from TRBV30 and TRBJ2-7, with 8 bases matching TRBD1. CDR3 size: 14 residues. The germline V gene encodes CDR1 GTSNPN and CDR2 SVGIG (reference sequence). The ends lost 0 bases at V and 2 bases at J; junction bases unmatched: 3. CDR3 sequence: CAWSVSGGPYEQYF. The CDR3, as DNA: TGTGCCTGGAGTGTCTCAGGGGGCCCCTACGAGCAGTACTTC.

The chain recombines TRBV27 with TRBJ1-3; D is undetermined. The CDR3 sequence is 13 residues long. The V end lost 6 bases, the J end lost 4 bases, and 10 bases lay between the germline ends. Germline CDR1 is MNHEY and CDR2 is SMNVEV (reference sequence). CDR3 region: CASSSYGGNTIYF. Here the CDR3 DNA reads TGTGCCAGCAGCTCCTACGGGGGAAACACCATATATTTT.

The rearrangement uses TRBV6-5 and TRBJ2-3, with D possibly TRBD1 on 6 matching bases. The germline V gene encodes CDR1 MNHEY and CDR2 SVGAGI. V shed 5 bases and J shed 9 bases, with 15 bases lying between them. The CDR3 is 13 amino acids. CDR3 in DNA: TGTGCCAGCAGTCCTGGGGGCTTGATAACGCAGTATTTT. Protein product: CASSPGGLITQYF.